Below, 32 T cell receptor beta chains from the same sample are listed, as sequenced in a study of CD8 T cells in ankylosing spondylitis. Study-level findings and limits: Several highly homologous variants made up a TCR beta motif, and this motif appeared characteristic of ankylosing spondylitis blood.

These receptors' targets are unknown. TCRdb reprocessed the 5' RACE reads via MiXCR and lists one record per CDR3 protein. Of 100,000 or so distinct CDR3 sequences in the sample, about 9% were seen once. Material for sequencing was blood, either unsorted or a sorted T cell fraction (not recorded which). These receptors all come from a male donor with ankylosing spondylitis.

In its sample, this clonotype was seen many times. The rearrangement joins TRBV20-1 to TRBJ1-6; possible D gene TRBD1, 5 bases. V lost 6 bases and J 6 bases, leaving 15 bases between the germline ends. Per germline, CDR1 DFQATT and CDR2 SNEGSKA (reference sequence). The CDR3 extends over 14 amino acids. Here the CDR3 reads CSAREPGVNSPLHF. In DNA, the CDR3 is TGCAGTGCACGCGAGCCGGGGGTTAATTCACCCCTCCACTTT.

This clonotype was recorded many times. V gene TRBV29-1 combines with J gene TRBJ2-3, with D possibly being TRBD1 (6 bases). V was clipped by 0 bases and J by 2 bases, with 9 bases between them. Germline V gives CDR1 SQVTM, CDR2 ANQGSEA. The CDR3 sequence is 14 residues long. The CDR3 nucleotides are TGCAGCGTTGAAGACAGGGGTAACACAGATACGCAGTATTTT. Translated, it gives CSVEDRGNTDTQYF.

This clonotype has a handful of counts. This chain joins TRBV27 and TRBJ2-1; the D is unclear. The CDR3 runs to 16 residues. Trimming removed 6 bases from V and 7 bases from J, with 22 bases in between. The germline V gene encodes CDR1 MNHEY and CDR2 SMNVEV (reference sequence). CDR3 sequence (DNA): TGTGCCAGCAGCCTTACCCCCTCTATGGGGTCTAATGAGCAGTTCTTC. Its protein is CASSLTPSMGSNEQFF.

This clonotype has at least ten counts. The rearrangement links TRBV13 to TRBJ2-1; 7 positions match TRBD2. The CDR3 has 15 amino acids. The V gene end was trimmed by 1 base and the J gene end by 4 bases; junction bases not matched to a gene: 4. Germline loops: CDR1 PRHDT, CDR2 FYEKMQ (reference sequence). CDR3 in amino acids: CASSLVASGYNEQFF. Written as DNA, the CDR3 is TGTGCCAGCAGCTTAGTAGCTAGCGGATACAATGAGCAGTTCTTC. The full variable domain, its missing parts supplied by reference TRBV13 and TRBJ2-1, is AAGVIQSPRHLIKEKRETATLKCYPIPRHDTVYWYQQGPGQDPQFLISFYEKMQSDKGSIPDRFSAQQFSDYHSELNMSSLELGDSALYFCASSLVASGYNEQFFGPGTRLTVL.

The chain joins TRBV7-2 to TRBJ2-7; D call uncertain. V dropped 2 bases and J dropped 1 base, with 6 bases sitting between them. Germline CDR1 and CDR2: SGHTA and FQGNSA. This CDR3 has 13 residues. CDR3 DNA: TGTGCCAGCAGCTTAACGGATTCCTACGAGCAGTACTTC. It specifies CASSLTDSYEQYF.

The table lists this clonotype with a few counts. J is TRBJ2-3 and V is TRBV2, with 9 bases aligning to TRBD2. After removal of 6 bases from V and 2 bases from J, the junction contained 6 bases not matched to a gene. Per germline, CDR1 SNHLY and CDR2 FYNNEI. The CDR3 is made up of 15 amino acids. CDR3 loop: CASRKLAGNTDTQYF. CDR3 bases: TGTGCCAGCAGGAAGCTAGCGGGAAACACAGATACGCAGTATTTT.

This chain links TRBV6-1 with TRBJ2-1; tentatively, D is TRBD2 (5 bases). CDR1 is MNHNS and CDR2 is SASEGT in the germline V gene. Deletions cut 0 bases from V and 2 bases from J, with 17 bases between. This CDR3 is built from 18 residues. CDR3 region: CASSEARASHNTYNEQFF. For the CDR3, the DNA is TGTGCCAGCAGTGAAGCGCGGGCTAGCCATAATACCTACAATGAGCAGTTCTTC.

This clonotype was recorded at least ten times. The V call is TRBV4-1, the J call TRBJ2-3; 7 positions match TRBD1. Germline V gene lookup returns CDR1 MGHRA and CDR2 YSYEKL. The V and J ends lost 1 base and 3 bases, in that order; junction bases with no gene match: 4. CDR3 size: 15 residues. CDR3 DNA: TGCGCCAGCAGCCAAGGCAGGGGGATGACAGATACGCAGTATTTT. Residues: CASSQGRGMTDTQYF.

This clonotype was found many times. The J gene is TRBJ2-7, the V gene TRBV5-1; 10 bases align to TRBD2. J lost 2 bases, V lost 1 base, and 0 bases had no gene match. The length of the CDR3 is 14 residues. Looked up from germline, CDR1 is SGHRS and CDR2 is YFSETQ. The CDR3 DNA follows: TGCGCCAGCAGCTTGACTAGCGGGACCTACGAGCAGTACGTC. It encodes CASSLTSGTYEQYV.

V usage is TRBV28 and J usage is TRBJ2-7; D is undetermined. The CDR3 has 12 residues. Per the germline V gene, CDR1 is MDHEN and CDR2 is SYDVKM. With 5 bases removed from V and 5 bases from J, the gap between germline ends came to 10 bases. CDR3 sequence reads: CASSRPSDEQYV. CDR3 nucleotides: TGTGCCAGCAGTCGACCCTCTGACGAGCAGTACGTC.

This clonotype has ten or more counts. This chain uses TRBV28 with TRBJ2-3, with TRBD1 matching 8 bases. J was trimmed by 0 bases and V by 4 bases; bases with no gene match: 3. CDR1 MDHEN and CDR2 SYDVKM come from the germline V gene. The CDR3 extends over 15 amino acids. CDR3 loop: CASSSGQGSTDTQYF. CDR3 nucleotide sequence: TGTGCCAGCAGTTCCGGACAGGGTAGCACAGATACGCAGTATTTT. Full variable domain (rest looked up from reference TRBV28 and TRBJ2-3): DVKVTQSSRYLVKRTGEKVFLECVQDMDHENMFWYRQDPGLGLRLIYFSYDVKMKEKGDIPEGYSVSREKKERFSLILESASTNQTSMYLCASSSGQGSTDTQYFGPGTRLTVL.

This clonotype was detected a few times. The chain couples TRBV5-1 to TRBJ2-2; D is unresolved. Per germline, CDR1 SGHRS and CDR2 YFSETQ. With 0 bases removed from V and 5 bases from J, the gap between germline ends came to 17 bases. CDR3 length: 17 residues. CDR3 nucleotides: TGCGCCAGCAGCTTGGCCTTTTTGACCGGGCCAACCGGGGAGCTGTTTTTT. It translates to CASSLAFLTGPTGELFF.

There are many counts of this clonotype. J is TRBJ2-7 and V is TRBV13; 8 nucleotides align to TRBD1. The length of the CDR3 is 14 residues. Germline V gene sequence: CDR1 PRHDT, CDR2 FYEKMQ (reference sequence). The V gene end was trimmed by 0 bases and the J gene end by 7 bases; junction bases not matched to a gene: 5. CDR3 DNA: TGTGCCAGCAGCTTAGGCAGGGGGCTAGAAGAGCAGTACGTC. Protein product: CASSLGRGLEEQYV.

This clonotype was recorded many times. CDR3 DNA sequence: TGTGCCAGCAGTTTAAAAGGGGCGGGGTATGGCTACACCTTC. Translated: CASSLKGAGYGYTF. The chain has TRBV27 and TRBJ1-2; TRBD1 might be the D (5 bases). Germline V lookup: CDR1 MNHEY, CDR2 SMNVEV (reference sequence). Trimming pared 2 bases from V and 5 bases from J, leaving 12 bases between. The CDR3 has 14 residues.

This clonotype was counted at least ten times. This chain joins TRBV28 and TRBJ1-1; D perhaps matches TRBD1 (6 bases). With 8 bases removed from V and 4 bases from J, the gap between germline ends came to 17 bases. CDR1 MDHEN and CDR2 SYDVKM come from the germline V gene. This CDR3 has 14 residues. CDR3 nucleotide sequence: TGTGCCAGCCCACCAACAGGGTTTGGCACTGAAGCTTTCTTT. This sequence encodes CASPPTGFGTEAFF.

This clonotype has ten or more counts. The gene calls are TRBV16 and TRBJ2-7; 10 bases are a match to TRBD1. J lost 5 bases, V lost 4 bases, and 2 bases had no gene match. The CDR3 is 13 amino acids. CDR1 and CDR2 (germline): KGHSY, FQNENV. In DNA form, the CDR3 reads TGTGCCAGCAGCCGGGACAGGGGAAACGAGCAGTACTTC. Protein product: CASSRDRGNEQYF.

This clonotype was counted ten times or more. The rearrangement links TRBV5-1 to TRBJ2-7; D uncertain. V was clipped by 0 bases and J by 0 bases, with 7 bases between them. The CDR3 extends over 14 amino acids. The germline CDR1 and CDR2 sequences are SGHRS and YFSETQ. The CDR3 reads CASSLGPPSYEQYF. The CDR3, as DNA: TGCGCCAGCAGCTTGGGGCCACCCTCCTACGAGCAGTACTTC.

The chain has TRBV12-3 or TRBV12-4 and TRBJ2-6; no clear D. Trimming stripped 5 bases from V and 0 bases from J, with 14 bases between. CDR3 length: 17 amino acids. The CDR3: CASSHPAQSSGANVLTF. As DNA, the CDR3 is TGTGCCAGCAGTCACCCCGCGCAGAGCTCTGGGGCCAACGTCCTGACTTTC.

In its sample, this clonotype was seen a few times. This clone may be a read error of a much larger clone one base away. V and J are TRBV27 and TRBJ1-2, with TRBD1 matching over 9 bases. Germline trimming cut 5 bases from V and 6 bases from J; bases unmatched to any gene: 4. The CDR3 is 13 amino acids. Germline lookup yields CDR1 MNHEY and CDR2 SMNVEV (reference sequence). This CDR3 reads CASSPGTGNGYTF. In nucleotides, the CDR3 is TGTGCCAGCAGTCCCGGGACAGGGAATGGCTACACCTTC.

This clonotype was observed at least ten times. The chain is built from TRBV12-3 or TRBV12-4 and TRBJ2-7, with TRBD2 matching over 8 bases. The CDR3 has 12 amino acids. Unmatched junction bases numbered 4, after V lost 5 bases and J lost 7 bases. CDR3 loop: CASSRTGGEQYV. The CDR3 DNA sequence: TGTGCCAGCAGTCGAACGGGGGGGGAGCAGTACGTC.

This clonotype was seen at least ten times. V is TRBV7-9 and J is TRBJ2-5, with a tentative D call TRBD1 (6 bases). CDR1 and CDR2 (germline): SEHNR, FQNEAQ (reference sequence). The CDR3 sequence is 14 residues long. V dropped 1 base and J dropped 1 base, with 7 bases sitting between them. The CDR3 coding sequence is TGTGCCAGCAGCTTAGGGGACATCCAAGAGACCCAGTACTTC. Amino acids: CASSLGDIQETQYF.

This clonotype was seen a few times. The CDR3 DNA is TGTGCCAGCAGTGAAGGTTTGGGACAGGGGGACACTGAAGCTTTCTTT. This codes for CASSEGLGQGDTEAFF. The gene calls are TRBV6-1 and TRBJ1-1; 11 bases agree with TRBD1. J lost 3 bases, V lost 1 base, and 4 bases had no gene match. CDR1 and CDR2 (germline): MNHNS, SASEGT. The CDR3 runs 16 residues.

This clonotype was seen a few times. The V and J genes are TRBV29-1 and TRBJ1-2, with a tentative D call TRBD1 (6 bases). The V end was cut by 0 bases, the J end by 5 bases, with 25 bases between. This CDR3 is built from 18 residues. CDR1 is SQVTM and CDR2 is ANQGSEA in the germline V gene. The CDR3 nucleotides are TGCAGCGTTGAAGATTTTAACAGGGAAACTTCCTACTTTTATGGCTACACCTTC. Translating gives CSVEDFNRETSYFYGYTF.

This clonotype was counted between two and nine times. V and J are TRBV12-3 or TRBV12-4 and TRBJ2-3; tentatively, D is TRBD2 (6 bases). With 3 bases removed from V and 2 bases from J, the gap between germline ends came to 9 bases. The CDR3 has 14 residues. Written as DNA, the CDR3 is TGTGCCAGCAGTTTTATAGCGGTCACAGATACGCAGTATTTT. It is translated as CASSFIAVTDTQYF.

This clonotype was seen a handful of times. The rearrangement joins TRBV7-8 to TRBJ1-1, with TRBD1 matching 10 bases. V trimming: 1 base; J trimming: 0 bases; junction bases outside the gene matches: 5. The CDR3 has 17 amino acids. Germline CDR1 is SGHVS and CDR2 is FQNEAQ. CDR3 bases: TGTGCCAGCAGCTTAGGACAGGGGGCTGGGATGAACACTGAAGCTTTCTTT. Amino acids: CASSLGQGAGMNTEAFF.

This clonotype was recorded a few times. The V gene is TRBV7-9, the J gene TRBJ2-5, with no clear D. V was trimmed by 7 bases and J by 2 bases, leaving 11 bases between them. Germline CDR1 is SEHNR and CDR2 is FQNEAQ (reference sequence). CDR3 length: 13 amino acids. CDR3 protein: CASTIQPQETQYF. CDR3 DNA: TGTGCCAGCACCATCCAACCTCAAGAGACCCAGTACTTC.

The sample holds a few counts of this clonotype. The chain links TRBV2 to TRBJ1-4; D not resolved. The CDR3 length is 16 residues. V was clipped by 8 bases and J by 0 bases, with 16 bases between them. The germline CDR1 and CDR2 sequences are SNHLY and FYNNEI. The CDR3 DNA follows: TGTGCCAGCTTTCAGTCGGCCGAGGCAACTAATGAAAAACTGTTTTTT. The encoded protein is CASFQSAEATNEKLFF.

This clonotype was detected ten times or more. This chain uses TRBV27 with TRBJ1-1, with 9 bases identical to TRBD1. The V gene end was trimmed by 6 bases and the J gene end by 6 bases; junction bases not matched to a gene: 2. Germline CDR1 reads MNHEY; CDR2 reads SMNVEV (reference sequence). This CDR3 has 12 amino acids. The CDR3 nucleotides are TGTGCCAGCAGAACAGGGGGCGCTGAAGCTTTCTTT. Protein: CASRTGGAEAFF.

As to this clonotype: A much bigger clone sits one base away, suggesting this may be a read error. This rearrangement joins TRBV24-1 to TRBJ2-1; weak D call: TRBD1 (5 bases). The length of the CDR3 is 12 residues. Germline CDR1 reads KGHDR; CDR2 reads SFDVKD. Trimming pared 9 bases from V and 15 bases from J, leaving 20 bases between. The DNA of the CDR3 is TGTGCCACCCCGAATCGACAGAGTCCCTCGTTCTTC. It translates to CATPNRQSPSFF.

The rearrangement links TRBV4-1 to TRBJ1-3; unclear D gene. Germline-derived CDR1 and CDR2 are MGHRA and YSYEKL. This CDR3 has 16 amino acids. The V end was cut by 6 bases, the J end by 0 bases, with 15 bases between. The CDR3, as DNA: TGCGCCAGCAGACCTTTTCACTTGAGCTCTGGAAACACCATATATTTT. Translation: CASRPFHLSSGNTIYF.

This clonotype appeared a few times. The V gene is TRBV12-5, the J gene TRBJ2-2; TRBD2 matches at 8 bases. The CDR3 has 15 residues. Losses at the gene ends were 4 bases for V and 6 bases for J; bases not matched to a gene: 7. CDR1 LGHNT and CDR2 FRNRAP come from the germline V gene. In DNA, the CDR3 is TGTGCTAGTGGTTCGTCAGCGGGAGAGCCCGGGGAGCTGTTTTTT. This codes for CASGSSAGEPGELFF.

The rearrangement links TRBV12-3 or TRBV12-4 to TRBJ1-1; D is unclear. The V and J ends lost 3 bases and 1 base respectively, with 15 bases between them. The CDR3 has 16 residues. Here the CDR3 DNA reads TGTGCCAGCAGTTTGTGGCCAGCTTTCTCGAACACTGAAGCTTTCTTT. It codes for CASSLWPAFSNTEAFF.